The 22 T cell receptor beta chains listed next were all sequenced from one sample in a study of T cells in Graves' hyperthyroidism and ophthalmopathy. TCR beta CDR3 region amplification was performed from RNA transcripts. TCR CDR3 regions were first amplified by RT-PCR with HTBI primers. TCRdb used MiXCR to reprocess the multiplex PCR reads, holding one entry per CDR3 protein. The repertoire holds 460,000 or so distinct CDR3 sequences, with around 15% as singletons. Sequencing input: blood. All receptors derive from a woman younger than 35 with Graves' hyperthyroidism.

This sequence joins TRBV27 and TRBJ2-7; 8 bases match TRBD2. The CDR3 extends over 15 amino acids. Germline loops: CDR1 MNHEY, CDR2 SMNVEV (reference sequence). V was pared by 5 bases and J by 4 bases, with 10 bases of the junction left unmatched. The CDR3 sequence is CASSPEGAGGYEQYV. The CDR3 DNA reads TGTGCCAGCAGTCCCGAAGGGGCGGGAGGTTACGAGCAGTACGTC.

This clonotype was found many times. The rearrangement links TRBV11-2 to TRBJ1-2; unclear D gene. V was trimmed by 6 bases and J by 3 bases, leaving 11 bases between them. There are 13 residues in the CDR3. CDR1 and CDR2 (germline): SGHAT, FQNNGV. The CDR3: CASSPAGDYGYTF. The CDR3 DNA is TGTGCCAGCAGTCCGGCGGGCGACTATGGCTACACCTTC.

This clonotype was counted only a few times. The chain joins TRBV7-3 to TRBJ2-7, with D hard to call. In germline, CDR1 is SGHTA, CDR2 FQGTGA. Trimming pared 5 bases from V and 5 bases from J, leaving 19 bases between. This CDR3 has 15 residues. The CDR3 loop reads CASSPLSASPHEQYF. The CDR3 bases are TGTGCCAGCAGCCCACTTTCTGCCAGTCCCCACGAGCAGTACTTC.

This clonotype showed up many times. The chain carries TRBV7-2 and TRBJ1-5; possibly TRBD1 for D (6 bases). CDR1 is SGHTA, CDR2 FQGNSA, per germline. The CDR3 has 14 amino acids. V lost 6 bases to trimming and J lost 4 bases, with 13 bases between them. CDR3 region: CASSLRQGNQPQHF. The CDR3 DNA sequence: TGTGCCAGCAGTCTCCGCCAGGGGAATCAGCCCCAGCATTTT.

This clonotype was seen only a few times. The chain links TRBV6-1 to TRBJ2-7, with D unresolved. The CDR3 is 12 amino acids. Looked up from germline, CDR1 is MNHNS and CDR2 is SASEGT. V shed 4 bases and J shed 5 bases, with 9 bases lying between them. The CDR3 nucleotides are TGTGCCAGCAGTGGGTACAGTGACGAGCAGTACTTC. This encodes CASSGYSDEQYF.

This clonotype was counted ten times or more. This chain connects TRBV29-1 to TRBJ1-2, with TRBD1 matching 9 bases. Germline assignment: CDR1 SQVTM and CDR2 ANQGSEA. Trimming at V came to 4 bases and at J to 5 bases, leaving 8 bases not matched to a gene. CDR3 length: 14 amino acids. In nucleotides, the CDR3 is TGCAGCGTTGGGGGGACAGGGCTTGGGTATGGCTACACCTTC. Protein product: CSVGGTGLGYGYTF. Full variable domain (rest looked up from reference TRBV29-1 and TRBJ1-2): SAVISQKPSRDICQRGTSLTIQCQVDSQVTMMFWYRQQPGQSLTLIATANQGSEATYESGFVIDKFPISRPNLTFSTLTVSNMSPEDSSIYLCSVGGTGLGYGYTFGSGTRLTVV.

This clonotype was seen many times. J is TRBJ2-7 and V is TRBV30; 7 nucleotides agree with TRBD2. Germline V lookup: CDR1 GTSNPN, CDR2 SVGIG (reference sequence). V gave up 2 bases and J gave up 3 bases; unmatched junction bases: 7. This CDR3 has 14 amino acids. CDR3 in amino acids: CAWSPGAGSYEQYV. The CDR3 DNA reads TGTGCCTGGAGTCCCGGAGCGGGAAGCTACGAGCAGTACGTC.

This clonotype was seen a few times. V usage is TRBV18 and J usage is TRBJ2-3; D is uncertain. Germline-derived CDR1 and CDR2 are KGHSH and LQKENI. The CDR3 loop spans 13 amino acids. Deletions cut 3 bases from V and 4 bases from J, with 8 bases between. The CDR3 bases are TGTGCCAGCTCACCTGGGTTTTCAGATACGCAGTATTTT. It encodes CASSPGFSDTQYF.

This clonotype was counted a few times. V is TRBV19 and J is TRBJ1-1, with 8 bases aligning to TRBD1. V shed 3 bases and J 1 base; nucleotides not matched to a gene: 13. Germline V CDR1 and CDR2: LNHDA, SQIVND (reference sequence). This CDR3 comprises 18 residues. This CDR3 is CASSIISRQGRANTEAFF. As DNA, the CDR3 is TGTGCCAGTAGTATTATCTCTCGACAGGGGCGGGCGAACACTGAAGCTTTCTTT. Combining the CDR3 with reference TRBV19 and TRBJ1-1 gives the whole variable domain DGGITQSPKYLFRKEGQNVTLSCEQNLNHDAMYWYRQDPGQGLRLIYYSQIVNDFQKGDIAEGYSVSREKKESFPLTVTSAQKNPTAFYLCASSIISRQGRANTEAFFGQGTRLTVV.

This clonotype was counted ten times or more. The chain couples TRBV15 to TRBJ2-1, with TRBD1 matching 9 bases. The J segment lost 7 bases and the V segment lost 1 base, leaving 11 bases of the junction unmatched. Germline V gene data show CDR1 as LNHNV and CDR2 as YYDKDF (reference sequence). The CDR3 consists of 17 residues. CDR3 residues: CATSRGTGQGWTNEQFF. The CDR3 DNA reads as TGTGCCACCAGCAGAGGAACCGGACAGGGGTGGACAAATGAGCAGTTCTTC.

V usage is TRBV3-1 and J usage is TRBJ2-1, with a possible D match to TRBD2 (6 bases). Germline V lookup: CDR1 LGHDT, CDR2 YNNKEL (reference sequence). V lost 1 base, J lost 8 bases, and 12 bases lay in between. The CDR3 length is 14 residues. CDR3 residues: CASSQGGEVHEQFF. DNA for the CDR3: TGTGCCAGCAGCCAAGGAGGGGAGGTTCATGAGCAGTTCTTC.

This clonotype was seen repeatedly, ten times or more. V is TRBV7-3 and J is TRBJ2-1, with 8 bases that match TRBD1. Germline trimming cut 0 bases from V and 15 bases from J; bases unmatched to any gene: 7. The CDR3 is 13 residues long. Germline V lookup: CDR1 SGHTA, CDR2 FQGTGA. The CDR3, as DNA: TGTGCCAGCAGCTTAACAAAGGGACAGGATCCGTTCTTC. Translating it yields CASSLTKGQDPFF.

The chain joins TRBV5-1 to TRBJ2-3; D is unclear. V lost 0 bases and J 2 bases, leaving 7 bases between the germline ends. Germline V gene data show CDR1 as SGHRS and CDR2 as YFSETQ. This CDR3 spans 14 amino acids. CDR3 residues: CASSLALLTDTQYF. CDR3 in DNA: TGCGCCAGCAGCTTGGCACTCCTCACAGATACGCAGTATTTT.

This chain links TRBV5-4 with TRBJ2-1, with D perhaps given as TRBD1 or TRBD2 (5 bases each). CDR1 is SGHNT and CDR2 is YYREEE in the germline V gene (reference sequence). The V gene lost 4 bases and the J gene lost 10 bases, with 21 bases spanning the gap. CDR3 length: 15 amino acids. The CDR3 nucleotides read TGTGCCAGCAGCCGCGCCCGGGACCTCGACCGGGAGCAGTTCTTC. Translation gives CASSRARDLDREQFF.

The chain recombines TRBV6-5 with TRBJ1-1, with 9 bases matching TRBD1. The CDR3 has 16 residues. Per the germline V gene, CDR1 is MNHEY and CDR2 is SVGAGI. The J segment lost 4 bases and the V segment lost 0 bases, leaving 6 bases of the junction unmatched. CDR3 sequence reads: CASSYSEQGAGTEAFF. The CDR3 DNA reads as TGTGCCAGCAGTTACTCCGAACAGGGGGCGGGCACTGAAGCTTTCTTT.

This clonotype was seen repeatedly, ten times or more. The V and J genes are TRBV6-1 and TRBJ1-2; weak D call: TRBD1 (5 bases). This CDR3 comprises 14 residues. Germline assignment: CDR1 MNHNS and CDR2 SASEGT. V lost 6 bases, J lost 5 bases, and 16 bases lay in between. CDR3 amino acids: CASSFGGGNYGYTF. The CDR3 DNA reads TGTGCCAGCAGCTTCGGGGGGGGGAATTATGGCTACACCTTC.

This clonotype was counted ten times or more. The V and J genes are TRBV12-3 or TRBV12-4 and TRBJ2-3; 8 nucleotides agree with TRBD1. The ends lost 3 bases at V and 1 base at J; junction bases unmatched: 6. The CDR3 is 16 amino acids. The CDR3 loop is CASSLGPGQGTDTQYF. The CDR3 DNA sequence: TGTGCCAGCAGTTTGGGCCCGGGACAGGGCACAGATACGCAGTATTTT.

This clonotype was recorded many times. This chain's CDR3 is CASSSLNSPLHF. Here the CDR3 DNA reads TGTGCCAGCAGTTCCCTGAATTCACCCCTCCACTTT. The chain has TRBV12-3 or TRBV12-4 and TRBJ1-6; D unclear. Deletions cut 4 bases from V and 7 bases from J, with 5 bases between. The CDR3 is made up of 12 amino acids.

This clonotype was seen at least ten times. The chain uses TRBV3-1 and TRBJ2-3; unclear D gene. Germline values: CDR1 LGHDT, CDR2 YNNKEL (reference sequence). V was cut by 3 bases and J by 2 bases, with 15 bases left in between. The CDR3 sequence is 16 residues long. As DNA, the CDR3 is TGTGCCAGCAGCCAGATCAGGATCGATGCCACAGATACGCAGTATTTT. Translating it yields CASSQIRIDATDTQYF.

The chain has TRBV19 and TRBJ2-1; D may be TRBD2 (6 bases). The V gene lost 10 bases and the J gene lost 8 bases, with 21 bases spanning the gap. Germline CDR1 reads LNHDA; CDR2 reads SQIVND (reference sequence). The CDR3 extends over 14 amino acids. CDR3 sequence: CATEWGVDTDEQFF. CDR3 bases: TGTGCCACGGAGTGGGGGGTGGACACGGATGAGCAGTTCTTC.

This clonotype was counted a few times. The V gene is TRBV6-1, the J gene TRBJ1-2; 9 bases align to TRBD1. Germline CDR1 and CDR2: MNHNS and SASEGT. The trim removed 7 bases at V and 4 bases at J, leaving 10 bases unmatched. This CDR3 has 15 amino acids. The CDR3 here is CASIEPGQGPYGYTF. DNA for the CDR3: TGTGCCAGCATTGAGCCGGGACAGGGCCCCTATGGCTACACCTTC.

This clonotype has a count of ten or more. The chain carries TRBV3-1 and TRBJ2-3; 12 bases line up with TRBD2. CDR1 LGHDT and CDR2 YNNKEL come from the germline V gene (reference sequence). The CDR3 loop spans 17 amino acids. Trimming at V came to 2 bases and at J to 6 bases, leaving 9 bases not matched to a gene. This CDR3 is CASSQPPTSGSWDTQYF. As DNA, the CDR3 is TGTGCCAGCAGCCAACCCCCGACTAGCGGGAGTTGGGATACGCAGTATTTT.